These T cell receptor beta chains were read from a single sample in a study of naive and memory T cell subsets. TCRdb independently ran MiXCR on the UMI-ligation and nested PCR reads; one entry per CDR3 protein. Of 95,000 to 150,000 distinct CDR3 sequences listed, 35% to 45% are singletons. The sample consisted of central memory CD4+ T cells from blood. Source of these receptors: a human donor in good health. The CDR3 runs from the conserved cysteine through the conserved F or W. The D gene is left open where the match is weak. Clone size is stated in some rows and not others, as once, few, many or a class when expanded.

TRBJ1-2 - TRBD1 TRBV19 CASTQLDRSGGYTF TGTGCCAGTACCCAACTGGACAGGTCGGGTGGCTACACCTTC
TRBJ2-2 - - TRBV11-2 CASRGAGELFF TGTGCCAGCCGCGGGGCCGGGGAGCTGTTTTTT
TRBJ2-5 - - TRBV20-1 CSARVVGPPLETQYF TGCAGTGCTAGAGTCGTCGGACCGCCCCTAGAGACCCAGTACTTC
TRBJ2-3 few TRBD1 TRBV29-1 CSVRQGDTQYF TGCAGCGTTCGACAGGGAGATACGCAGTATTTT
TRBJ2-1 few TRBD1 TRBV28 CASRPGTGHYNEQFF TGTGCCAGCAGACCCGGGACAGGACATTACAATGAGCAGTTCTTC
TRBJ2-4 few - TRBV30 CAWSNPGVIAKNIQYF TGTGCCTGGAGCAACCCGGGGGTGATAGCCAAAAACATTCAGTACTTC
TRBJ2-7 few TRBD1 TRBV5-1 CASSLAMGQGGEQYF TGCGCCAGCAGCTTGGCAATGGGACAGGGCGGCGAGCAGTACTTC
TRBJ2-2 - TRBD2 TRBV12-3/TRBV12-4 CASRLREAGGELFF TGTGCCAGCAGGCTCCGGGAGGCGGGCGGGGAGCTGTTTTTT
TRBJ2-5 few - TRBV29-1 CSVGTNQETQYF TGCAGCGTCGGGACAAACCAAGAGACCCAGTACTTC
TRBJ1-1 - - TRBV7-2 CASSLVTGRRGTEAFF TGTGCCAGCAGCTTAGTAACAGGGAGAAGAGGAACTGAAGCTTTCTTT
TRBJ1-3 - TRBD1 TRBV7-9 CASSSSQDRSYSGNTIYF TGTGCCAGCAGCTCCTCCCAGGACAGGTCTTACTCTGGAAACACCATATATTTT
TRBJ1-1 - - TRBV29-1 CSVQTAMNTEAFF TGCAGCGTACAGACAGCAATGAACACTGAAGCTTTCTTT
TRBJ1-3 few - TRBV5-6 CASSLGSTSHSGNTIYF TGTGCCAGCAGCTTGGGGTCGACGAGTCACTCTGGAAACACCATATATTTT
TRBJ1-4 - - TRBV12-3/TRBV12-4 CASSLARFGGATNEKLFF TGTGCCAGCAGTTTAGCCCGGTTCGGAGGGGCGACTAATGAAAAACTGTTTTTT
TRBJ2-1 - TRBD2 TRBV28 CASSGAGAYNEQFF TGTGCCAGCAGTGGAGCGGGAGCCTACAATGAGCAGTTCTTC
TRBJ1-2 - - TRBV24-1 CATSDRTDVYGYTF TGTGCCACCAGTGATCGGACAGACGTTTATGGCTACACCTTC
TRBJ2-7 few TRBD1 TRBV5-4 CASSLLGDRGFEQYF TGTGCCAGCAGCCTACTAGGGGACAGGGGCTTCGAGCAGTACTTC
TRBJ2-7 few - TRBV6-1 CASNEGGINYEQYF TGTGCCAGCAATGAGGGGGGGATCAACTACGAGCAGTACTTC
TRBJ1-5 - - TRBV11-2 CASSQQGRGQPQHF TGTGCCAGCAGCCAACAGGGCCGTGGTCAGCCCCAGCATTTT
TRBJ1-5 - - TRBV20-1 CSAGTGNQPQHF TGCAGTGCTGGGACTGGCAATCAGCCCCAGCATTTT
TRBJ2-7 once - TRBV9 CASSPPGIHEQYF TGTGCCAGCAGCCCTCCCGGGATCCACGAGCAGTACTTC
TRBJ2-7 many TRBD1 TRBV20-1 CSVRDRTYEQYF TGCAGTGTCAGGGACAGGACCTACGAGCAGTACTTC
TRBJ1-2 few - TRBV6-6 CASRTDGTSNYGYTF TGTGCCAGCAGAACGGACGGTACCAGTAACTATGGCTACACCTTC
TRBJ2-4 few - TRBV7-2 CASSSHSNIQYF TGTGCCAGCAGCTCTCATTCAAACATTCAGTACTTC
TRBJ1-3 - - TRBV4-2 CASRELSGNTIYF TGTGCCAGCAGAGAGCTCTCTGGAAACACCATATATTTT
TRBJ2-2 few - TRBV9 CASSVAGTGELFF TGTGCCAGCAGCGTGGCTGGCACCGGGGAGCTGTTTTTT
TRBJ2-1 few TRBD2 TRBV9 CASSILGGIYNEQFF TGTGCCAGCAGCATACTGGGAGGGATCTACAATGAGCAGTTCTTC
TRBJ2-7 few - TRBV28 CASSFLRGEQYF TGTGCCAGCAGTTTTTTAAGGGGCGAGCAGTACTTC
TRBJ2-3 - - TRBV7-2 CASSLAGRYTDTQYF TGTGCCAGCAGCTTAGCGGGTCGCTACACAGATACGCAGTATTTT
TRBJ2-2 - TRBD1 TRBV2 CASSERARGRGGSTGELFF TGTGCCAGCAGTGAACGAGCCAGGGGGCGCGGAGGTAGCACCGGGGAGCTGTTTTTT
TRBJ2-1 - TRBD1 TRBV12-3/TRBV12-4 CASTQTGGSYNEQFF TGTGCCAGCACCCAAACAGGGGGCTCCTACAATGAGCAGTTCTTC
TRBJ1-1 few - TRBV29-1 CSVEDPGNEAFF TGCAGCGTTGAAGATCCAGGGAATGAAGCTTTCTTT
TRBJ1-2 few TRBD1 TRBV28 CASSLFPDRGGYGYTF TGTGCCAGCAGTTTATTCCCCGACAGGGGAGGGTATGGCTACACCTTC
TRBJ2-7 - - TRBV28 CASSLPSYEQYF TGTGCCAGCAGTTTGCCGAGTTACGAGCAGTACTTC
TRBJ1-2 - - TRBV6-5 CASSYPVREEGYTF TGTGCCAGCAGTTACCCAGTCAGGGAAGAGGGCTACACCTTC
TRBJ1-1 few - TRBV28 CASSTLGRYEAFF TGTGCCAGCAGTACTCTGGGGAGATACGAAGCTTTCTTT
TRBJ2-4 - - TRBV28 CASSFPIKGPVAKNIQYF TGTGCCAGCAGTTTTCCGATAAAGGGCCCCGTGGCCAAAAACATTCAGTACTTC
TRBJ2-7 - TRBD2 TRBV27 CASSYSGVYYEQYF TGTGCCAGCAGTTATAGCGGGGTGTACTACGAGCAGTACTTC
TRBJ1-4 - - TRBV5-6 CASSFYTGTEKLFF TGTGCCAGCAGCTTTTACACTGGGACAGAAAAACTGTTTTTT
TRBJ2-1 - - TRBV18 CASSPLNLGYNEQFF TGTGCCAGCTCACCACTGAATTTGGGTTACAATGAGCAGTTCTTC